This passage covers 14 T cell receptor beta chains from one sample sequenced in a study of OX40 agonist ivuxolimab in advanced cancers. Using immunoSEQ multiplex PCR, the repertoire was profiled, and TCRdb retains in-frame clones only, with some absent. The sample consists of some 66,000 clones, about 91% of them appearing once. Sequenced material: CD4+ or CD8+ T cells sorted from blood, taken in a trial of the OX40 agonist ivuxolimab. The receptor set was obtained from an adult with an advanced solid tumor such as melanoma, head and neck, liver or kidney cancer.

This chain joins TRBV19 and TRBJ1-5; D might be TRBD1 (5 bases). The germline CDR1 and CDR2 sequences are LNHDA and SQIVND (reference sequence). The V end was cut by 7 bases, the J end by 1 base, with 17 bases between. The CDR3 runs to 16 residues. The CDR3 reads CASTSGGVLSNQPQHF. The CDR3 DNA sequence: TGTGCCAGTACTTCAGGAGGGGTTTTAAGCAATCAGCCCCAGCATTTT.

This chain connects TRBV5-6 to TRBJ2-5; 8 bases fit TRBD1. Trimming at V came to 5 bases and at J to 7 bases, leaving 7 bases not matched to a gene. This CDR3 is 13 amino acids long. Germline assignment: CDR1 SGHDT and CDR2 YYEEEE. The CDR3, as DNA: TGTGCCAGCAGTTACCAGGGGGCGGTGACCCAGTACTTC. Protein product: CASSYQGAVTQYF.

The J gene is TRBJ1-1, the V gene TRBV7-2; D is possibly TRBD1 (5 bases). This CDR3 contains 14 residues. With 3 bases removed from V and 1 base from J, the gap between germline ends came to 9 bases. Germline CDR1 SGHTA, CDR2 FQGNSA. CDR3 sequence reads: CASSLGGKNTEAFF. In nucleotides, the CDR3 is TGTGCCAGCAGCTTGGGGGGGAAGAACACTGAAGCTTTCTTT.

CDR3 loop: CASSPPGTAEQYF. In nucleotides, the CDR3 is TGTGCCAGCTCACCACCGGGGACTGCCGAGCAGTACTTC. This chain connects TRBV18 to TRBJ2-7; tentative D call: TRBD2 (6 bases). The CDR3 loop spans 13 amino acids. Trimming shortened V by 0 bases and J by 6 bases, and 9 bases separated the two germline ends. The V gene's germline CDR1 is KGHSH and CDR2 LQKENI. Full variable domain (outside the CDR3, taken from reference TRBV18 and TRBJ2-7): NAGVMQNPRHLVRRRGQEARLRCSPMKGHSHVYWYRQLPEEGLKFMVYLQKENIIDESGMPKERFSAEFPKEGPSILRIQQVVRGDSAAYFCASSPPGTAEQYFGPGTRLTVT.

The chain recombines TRBV11-2 with TRBJ2-5; D is tentatively TRBD1 or TRBD2 (5 bases each). Germline lookup yields CDR1 SGHAT and CDR2 FQNNGV. The V end lost 4 bases, the J end lost 5 bases, and 8 bases lay between the germline ends. CDR3 size: 12 residues. The CDR3 DNA is TGTGCCAGCAGCTGGGGGTCGGAGACCCAGTACTTC. It yields the protein CASSWGSETQYF.

The chain joins TRBV18 to TRBJ1-2; D might be TRBD1 (5 bases). The V gene lost 0 bases and the J gene lost 6 bases, with 14 bases spanning the gap. CDR1 and CDR2 (germline): KGHSH, LQKENI. CDR3 length: 15 residues. The CDR3 reads CASSPPAGRPNGYTF. The CDR3 DNA follows: TGTGCCAGCTCACCACCGGCAGGGCGGCCCAATGGCTACACCTTC.

This chain connects TRBV5-4 to TRBJ2-7; TRBD2 matches at 7 bases. Germline CDR1 and CDR2: SGHNT and YYREEE (reference sequence). V lost 2 bases to trimming and J lost 7 bases; unmatched junction nucleotides: 6. This CDR3 has 13 residues. The CDR3: CASSFAGEIEQYF. CDR3 bases: TGTGCCAGCAGCTTCGCGGGGGAGATAGAGCAGTACTTC.

The chain is built from TRBV18 and TRBJ1-1; 8 positions match TRBD1. This CDR3 is built from 15 residues. J lost 1 base, V lost 3 bases, and 4 bases had no gene match. CDR1 is KGHSH and CDR2 is LQKENI in the germline V gene. The CDR3 sequence: CASSPTGQGNTEAFF. CDR3 DNA sequence: TGTGCCAGCTCACCTACCGGACAGGGGAACACTGAAGCTTTCTTT. The variable domain in full, completed from reference TRBV18 and TRBJ1-1, reads NAGVMQNPRHLVRRRGQEARLRCSPMKGHSHVYWYRQLPEEGLKFMVYLQKENIIDESGMPKERFSAEFPKEGPSILRIQQVVRGDSAAYFCASSPTGQGNTEAFFGQGTRLTVV.

The chain recombines TRBV28 with TRBJ1-5, with 7 bases fitting TRBD1. The CDR3 loop spans 15 amino acids. Germline lookup yields CDR1 MDHEN and CDR2 SYDVKM. J was trimmed by 7 bases and V by 1 base; bases with no gene match: 7. CDR3 protein: CASSLSGQGGQPQHF. CDR3 coding DNA: TGTGCCAGCAGTTTATCCGGGCAGGGGGGCCAGCCCCAGCATTTT.

The chain links TRBV5-1 to TRBJ2-3, with TRBD2 identical over 8 bases. CDR1 and CDR2 from the germline V gene are SGHRS and YFSETQ. Unmatched junction bases numbered 7, after V lost 4 bases and J lost 6 bases. The CDR3 extends over 14 amino acids. The CDR3 DNA reads TGCGCCAGCAGCGACGAGTCGGGAGGGGATACGCAGTATTTT. Its translation: CASSDESGGDTQYF.

This chain joins TRBV7-3 and TRBJ2-3; 9 bases are shared with TRBD2. Germline CDR1 SGHTA, CDR2 FQGTGA. Trimming took 5 bases from V and 1 from J; bases not matched to a gene: 4. The CDR3 has 15 residues. CDR3 loop: CASSRVAGGTDTQYF. The CDR3 DNA sequence: TGTGCCAGCAGCCGCGTAGCGGGGGGCACAGATACGCAGTATTTT. The complete variable domain, with remaining parts taken from reference TRBV7-3 and TRBJ2-3, reads GAGVSQTPSNKVTEKGKYVELRCDPISGHTALYWYRQSLGQGPEFLIYFQGTGAADDSGLPNDRFFAVRPEGSVSTLKIQRTERGDSAVYLCASSRVAGGTDTQYFGPGTRLTVL.

This chain connects TRBV6-5 to TRBJ1-3, with D unclear. This CDR3 is 14 amino acids long. From germline, CDR1 is MNHEY and CDR2 SVGAGI. V dropped 7 bases and J dropped 0 bases, with 10 bases sitting between them. The CDR3 region is CASKSVSSGNTIYF. CDR3 bases: TGTGCCAGCAAATCGGTCAGCTCTGGAAACACCATATATTTT.

V gene TRBV11-2 combines with J gene TRBJ1-4, with 10 bases matching TRBD1. The germline V gene has CDR1 SGHAT and CDR2 FQNNGV. This CDR3 region has 15 residues. V gave up 5 bases and J gave up 8 bases; unmatched junction bases: 8. CDR3 nucleotides: TGTGCCAGCAGCAGAAGAGGGACAGGGGTCGAAAAACTGTTTTTT. Translated, it gives CASSRRGTGVEKLFF.

The chain uses TRBV5-1 and TRBJ1-3; D gene uncertain. The CDR3 runs 13 residues. Trimming stripped 4 bases from V and 4 bases from J, with 9 bases between. Germline V lookup: CDR1 SGHRS, CDR2 YFSETQ. The CDR3 sequence: CASSPGEGNTIYF. CDR3 bases: TGCGCCAGCAGCCCCGGAGAGGGAAACACCATATATTTT.